The 12 T cell receptor beta chains in this list originate from one sample, sequenced in a study of blood T cell repertoires in COVID-19. TCRdb's copy holds only in-frame clones and misses some; the assay was immunoSEQ multiplex PCR. Of approximately 320,000 clones listed, about nine tenths are singletons. Sequenced material: peripheral blood. These receptors all come from a woman aged 25 to 45 with COVID-19, enrolled during active disease.

The V gene is TRBV18, the J gene TRBJ2-7; 7 bases agree with TRBD1. This CDR3 is 14 amino acids long. Germline-derived CDR1 and CDR2 are KGHSH and LQKENI. V shed 2 bases, J shed 2 bases, and the junction held 3 bases outside the gene matches. This CDR3 is CASSPGDSPYEQYF. The CDR3 DNA sequence: TGTGCCAGCTCACCAGGGGACAGCCCCTACGAGCAGTACTTC. The full variable domain, completed using reference TRBV18 and TRBJ2-7, is NAGVMQNPRHLVRRRGQEARLRCSPMKGHSHVYWYRQLPEEGLKFMVYLQKENIIDESGMPKERFSAEFPKEGPSILRIQQVVRGDSAAYFCASSPGDSPYEQYFGPGTRLTVT.

V gene TRBV6-1 combines with J gene TRBJ2-7; TRBD1 matches at 9 bases. The CDR3 has 17 residues. The germline V gene has CDR1 MNHNS and CDR2 SASEGT. After removal of 2 bases from V and 2 bases from J, the junction contained 10 bases not matched to a gene. CDR3 bases: TGTGCCAGCAGTGAATGGGGACAGGGAGATATTCCCTACGAGCAGTACTTC. It encodes CASSEWGQGDIPYEQYF.

The rearrangement uses TRBV7-2 and TRBJ2-1; TRBD2 aligns across 9 bases. This CDR3 comprises 19 residues. CDR1 is SGHTA, CDR2 FQGNSA, per germline. V was pared by 5 bases and J by 2 bases, with 16 bases of the junction left unmatched. Written as DNA, the CDR3 is TGTGCCAGCAGCACGGCCGCCTTTAGGCTAGCGGGGACCTACAATGAGCAGTTCTTC. It translates to CASSTAAFRLAGTYNEQFF.

The genes are TRBV12-2 and TRBJ2-3; the table's D call of TRBD2 was not tested on the DNA. TRBV12-2 is a listed pseudogene. The CDR3 loop spans 17 amino acids. The DNA of the CDR3 is TGTGCAAGTCGCTTAGGGACTAGCGTATCTAGCACAGATACGCAGTATTTT. It encodes CASRLGTSVSSTDTQYF.

V usage is TRBV18 and J usage is TRBJ1-5; the D gene is possibly TRBD1 (5 bases). V lost 5 bases and J 7 bases, leaving 15 bases between the germline ends. The CDR3 is 14 amino acids. Germline V lookup: CDR1 KGHSH, CDR2 LQKENI. The CDR3 sequence is CASSRADRQQPQHF. In DNA, the CDR3 is TGTGCCAGCTCAAGGGCTGACAGACAACAGCCCCAGCATTTT.

This clone was detected only a few times. CDR3 bases: TGCGCCAGCAGCCAAGACCCGGGACCGGACAGGGAGCGGCCGGTCGGCTACACCTTC. It specifies CASSQDPGPDRERPVGYTF. The V call is TRBV4-1, the J call TRBJ1-2, with 8 bases aligning to TRBD1. After removal of 0 bases from V and 8 bases from J, the junction contained 20 bases not matched to a gene. From germline, CDR1 is MGHRA and CDR2 YSYEKL. The CDR3 totals 19 residues.

A few counts support this clone. Other DNA sequences of this sample code for an identical CDR3. The chain joins TRBV28 to TRBJ1-2, with TRBD1 as a possible D gene (5 bases). This CDR3 is 14 amino acids long. Germline V CDR1 and CDR2: MDHEN, SYDVKM. With 6 bases removed from V and 3 bases from J, the gap between germline ends came to 14 bases. As DNA, the CDR3 is TGTGCCAGCAGCTTACCAGACAGCTACTATGGCTACACCTTC. Translating it yields CASSLPDSYYGYTF.

The chain recombines TRBV29-1 with TRBJ2-5, with 13 bases lining up with TRBD2. This CDR3 comprises 17 residues. Per germline, CDR1 SQVTM and CDR2 ANQGSEA. The CDR3 protein is CRSNTGTSGAWEETQYF. CDR3 DNA sequence: TGCAGGTCCAACACCGGGACTAGCGGGGCCTGGGAAGAGACCCAGTACTTC.

The chain carries TRBV5-1 and TRBJ2-1; 11 positions match TRBD2. V trimming: 1 base; J trimming: 9 bases; junction bases outside the gene matches: 3. Germline V CDR1 and CDR2: SGHRS, YFSETQ. This CDR3 is built from 14 residues. CDR3 sequence (DNA): TGCGCCAGCAGCTTGACTAGCGGGGGAAGTGAGCAGTTCTTC. This sequence encodes CASSLTSGGSEQFF. The full variable domain, in which reference TRBV5-1 and TRBJ2-1 provide the parts outside the CDR3, is KAGVTQTPRYLIKTRGQQVTLSCSPISGHRSVSWYQQTPGQGLQFLFEYFSETQRNKGNFPGRFSGRQFSNSRSEMNVSTLELGDSALYLCASSLTSGGSEQFFGPGTRLTVL.

V gene TRBV7-2 combines with J gene TRBJ1-2; D gene unclear. Deletions cut 3 bases from V and 2 bases from J, with 10 bases between. Germline V lookup: CDR1 SGHTA, CDR2 FQGNSA. This CDR3 comprises 14 residues. The CDR3 is CASSFRPGNYGYTF. The CDR3 DNA follows: TGTGCCAGCAGCTTCCGGCCGGGAAACTATGGCTACACCTTC.

The chain links TRBV16 to TRBJ1-3; D not certain. V lost 0 bases and J 2 bases, leaving 11 bases between the germline ends. This CDR3 spans 16 amino acids. Germline-derived CDR1 and CDR2 are KGHSY and FQNENV. The CDR3 DNA sequence: TGTGCCAGCAGCCAATCTCGGTCCATTCCTGGAAACACCATATATTTT. It yields the protein CASSQSRSIPGNTIYF.

This sequence joins TRBV7-9 and TRBJ1-2; 12 bases fit TRBD1. The CDR3 length is 16 residues. Looked up from germline, CDR1 is SEHNR and CDR2 is FQNEAQ (reference sequence). The junction had 9 bases not matched to a gene; V was cut back by 4 bases and J by 6 bases. The CDR3 DNA is TGTGCCAGCAGCTCACCACTGGGACAGGGGGCCGATGGCTACACCTTC. This codes for CASSSPLGQGADGYTF.